This T cell receptor (beta chain) was observed in a study of cytomegalovirus exposure and HLA in healthy donors. Study-level information: Sequencing of roughly 180 million T cells in an earlier analysis found 95 million to 120 million unique TCR beta sequences.

Study-wide results and caveats: Analyses of presence and absence presupposed an approximately uniform sequencing depth across donors. CMV serostatus was the only immune exposure information that was available.

This clone was seen a handful of times. Its antigen is as yet unknown. CDR1 and CDR2 (germline): MGHRA, YSYEKL. The V and J ends lost 1 base and 4 bases respectively, with 10 bases between them. The length of the CDR3 is 14 residues. This PCR relied on a set of 60 Vbeta primers and 13 Jbeta primers. Some clones are missing from TCRdb's copy, which holds only in-frame ones; the method was immunoSEQ multiplex PCR. The sample shows about 140,000 clones, more than 60% of them seen only once. This TCR was sampled from a middle-aged man in good health and CMV-seronegative. The chain is built from TRBV4-1 and TRBJ2-5; D unclear. What was sequenced was PBMCs. CDR3 nucleotide sequence: TGCGCCAGCAGCCAAGTGATCGGTGTAGAGACCCAGTACTTC. It translates to CASSQVIGVETQYF.